This passage covers 27 T cell receptor beta chains from one sample sequenced in a study of CD4 T cells in relation to SARS-CoV-2 and coronaviruses. Repertoires were generated with immunoSEQ multiplex PCR, while TCRdb's copy carries only in-frame clones and drops some. Of 30,000 to 45,000 clones in the sample, approximately 90% are singletons; the top ten hold 9% to 9.5%. Input material: memory CD4+ T cells from PBMCs. The receptors here all came from an adult with COVID-19.

The rearrangement uses TRBV6-5 and TRBJ2-2; a possible D gene is TRBD1 (5 bases). Germline-derived CDR1 and CDR2 are MNHEY and SVGAGI. The ends were cut back, 7 bases at V and 3 bases at J, with 9 bases in the middle. The CDR3 is 13 amino acids. In DNA form, the CDR3 reads TGTGCCAGCACCGGACAACACACCGGGGAGCTGTTTTTT. This codes for CASTGQHTGELFF.

The V and J genes are TRBV7-3 and TRBJ1-1; no reliable D call. Germline CDR1 is SGHTA and CDR2 is FQGTGA. The CDR3 has 15 residues. Trimming pared 2 bases from V and 1 base from J, leaving 11 bases between. CDR3 DNA sequence: TGTGCCAGCAGCTTAGGTCCCCCGGGGAACACTGAAGCTTTCTTT. Translated: CASSLGPPGNTEAFF. Looking up the rest from reference TRBV7-3 and TRBJ1-1 gives the full variable domain: GAGVSQTPSNKVTEKGKYVELRCDPISGHTALYWYRQSLGQGPEFLIYFQGTGAADDSGLPNDRFFAVRPEGSVSTLKIQRTERGDSAVYLCASSLGPPGNTEAFFGQGTRLTVV.

This clone is a singleton in its sample. The genes are TRBV24-1 and TRBJ1-4, with TRBD1 identical over 8 bases. Germline V gene lookup returns CDR1 KGHDR and CDR2 SFDVKD. V trimming: 7 bases; J trimming: 6 bases; junction bases outside the gene matches: 21. This CDR3 has 19 residues. The CDR3, as DNA: TGTGCCACCAGGATTACCGCCGCAGGGGGCGCGCTTTTTCATGAAAAACTGTTTTTT. Protein: CATRITAAGGALFHEKLFF.

J is TRBJ1-1 and V is TRBV5-1, with a weak D call TRBD1 (5 bases). The CDR3 is 17 residues long. V shed 1 base and J shed 0 bases, with 16 bases lying between them. CDR1 is SGHRS and CDR2 is YFSETQ in the germline V gene. Here the CDR3 DNA reads TGCGCCAGCAGCTTGTTTACCTTTGGGGGGATGAACACTGAAGCTTTCTTT. Translated: CASSLFTFGGMNTEAFF.

V usage is TRBV6-6 and J usage is TRBJ1-1; D might be TRBD1 (6 bases). V shed 8 bases and J shed 5 bases, with 15 bases lying between them. The length of the CDR3 is 13 residues. Germline V gives CDR1 MNHNY, CDR2 SVGAGI (reference sequence). CDR3 DNA: TGTGCCAGCCGGAAAGAGGGGGAAACTGAAGCTTTCTTT. Protein: CASRKEGETEAFF.

This chain links TRBV6-5 with TRBJ2-4; 10 bases are a match to TRBD2. The V segment lost 4 bases and the J segment 0 bases; nucleotides outside the gene matches: 3. The CDR3 length is 16 residues. Germline CDR1 is MNHEY and CDR2 is SVGAGI. CDR3 DNA sequence: TGTGCCAGCAGTTTAGGACTAGCGGTAGCCAAAAACATTCAGTACTTC. Amino acids: CASSLGLAVAKNIQYF.

This chain joins TRBV7-2 and TRBJ2-7, with D maybe TRBD2 (7 bases). The CDR3 has 14 amino acids. V was cut by 1 base and J by 7 bases, with 14 bases left in between. Germline V CDR1 and CDR2: SGHTA, FQGNSA. The CDR3 spells CASSLGGGPWEQYF. The CDR3 nucleotides read TGTGCCAGCAGCTTAGGGGGGGGGCCGTGGGAGCAGTACTTC.

The rearrangement uses TRBV3-1 (or the pseudogene TRBV3-2) and TRBJ2-2; the D gene is possibly TRBD2 (6 bases). CDR1 and CDR2 (germline): LGHDT, YNNKEL (reference sequence). V lost 2 bases and J 5 bases, leaving 15 bases between the germline ends. This CDR3 has 16 amino acids. CDR3 loop: CASSQYGSRGTGELFF. The CDR3 DNA sequence: TGTGCCAGCAGCCAATATGGTTCCCGGGGGACCGGGGAGCTGTTTTTT.

This chain joins TRBV29-1 and TRBJ2-1; 9 bases match TRBD1. V lost 7 bases to trimming and J lost 6 bases; unmatched junction nucleotides: 7. Germline V gene lookup returns CDR1 SQVTM and CDR2 ANQGSEA. This CDR3 is 13 amino acids long. CDR3 in DNA: TGCAGCGCCTTTGGGACAGGGTTCAATGAGCAGTTCTTC. Protein: CSAFGTGFNEQFF.

V and J are TRBV23-1 and TRBJ2-7; possibly TRBD1 for D (6 bases). TRBV23-1 is annotated as an ORF whose role is uncertain. Trimming removed 1 base from V and 2 bases from J, with 15 bases in between. This CDR3 spans 16 amino acids. The DNA for the CDR3 is TGCGCCAGCAGTCAATGGGGTCAGGGGTTGACCTACGAGCAGTACTTC. This translates into CASSQWGQGLTYEQYF.

The chain uses TRBV11-2 and TRBJ2-5, with 8 bases lining up with TRBD2. The CDR3 sequence is 15 residues long. After removal of 8 bases from V and 5 bases from J, the junction contained 13 bases not matched to a gene. Germline V CDR1 and CDR2: SGHAT, FQNNGV. The CDR3 protein is CASRAGARGVETQYF. For the CDR3, the DNA is TGTGCCAGCCGAGCGGGGGCTAGAGGGGTTGAGACCCAGTACTTC.

This clone was detected only once. The chain employs TRBV6-4 and TRBJ1-1; D uncertain. Germline CDR1 reads MRHNA; CDR2 reads SNTAGT. Trimming removed 4 bases from V and 2 bases from J, with 8 bases in between. CDR3 length: 13 amino acids. Written as DNA, the CDR3 is TGTGCCAGCAGTGCGACACAAAACACTGAAGCTTTCTTT. Translated: CASSATQNTEAFF.

The chain is built from TRBV27 and TRBJ2-7; 8 bases align to TRBD1. J was trimmed by 5 bases and V by 7 bases; bases with no gene match: 16. Germline V lookup: CDR1 MNHEY, CDR2 SMNVEV (reference sequence). The CDR3 runs 16 residues. This CDR3 reads CASTNHGDRRLHEQYF. The CDR3 bases are TGTGCCAGCACCAATCACGGGGACAGGAGGCTGCACGAGCAGTACTTC.

This clone has just one count. This chain uses TRBV28 with TRBJ2-7, with 9 bases identical to TRBD1. Trimming cost V 5 bases and J 7 bases; bases outside gene matches: 12. This CDR3 comprises 15 residues. Per germline, CDR1 MDHEN and CDR2 SYDVKM. CDR3 in amino acids: CASSPPGQGVGEQYF. The CDR3 DNA sequence: TGTGCCAGCAGTCCTCCGGGACAGGGAGTCGGAGAGCAGTACTTC.

V is TRBV28 and J is TRBJ1-1; no definite D call. Trimming left V 5 bases short and J 5 bases short, with 9 bases between. This CDR3 has 12 amino acids. Germline assignment: CDR1 MDHEN and CDR2 SYDVKM. The CDR3 bases are TGTGCCAGCAGTCCTAGAAATACTGAAGCTTTCTTT. The encoded protein is CASSPRNTEAFF.

This chain links TRBV25-1 with TRBJ1-3, with unresolved D. The V gene's germline CDR1 is MGHDK and CDR2 SYGVNS. The CDR3 is made up of 16 amino acids. V was shortened by 0 bases and J by 0 bases, with 9 bases between the two germline ends. CDR3 in amino acids: CASSEYGSFSGNTIYF. The CDR3 DNA follows: TGTGCCAGCAGTGAATATGGCAGCTTCTCTGGAAACACCATATATTTT.

This sequence joins TRBV10-2 and TRBJ2-7; D gene unclear. The CDR3 sequence is 12 residues long. V dropped 7 bases and J dropped 0 bases, with 7 bases sitting between them. Germline V gene sequence: CDR1 WSHSY, CDR2 SAAADI. This CDR3 reads CASKESSYEQYF. DNA for the CDR3: TGCGCCAGCAAAGAGAGCTCCTACGAGCAGTACTTC.

V is TRBV7-2 and J is TRBJ2-1, with TRBD2 matching over 10 bases. The CDR3 sequence is 16 residues long. The junction had 6 bases not matched to a gene; V was cut back by 1 base and J by 6 bases. Germline V gene data show CDR1 as SGHTA and CDR2 as FQGNSA. The CDR3 nucleotides read TGTGCCAGCAGCTTAGGAGGCCAGCGGGGGGGCAATGAGCAGTTCTTC. Amino acids: CASSLGGQRGGNEQFF. Full variable domain (missing parts from reference TRBV7-2 and TRBJ2-1): GAGVSQSPSNKVTEKGKDVELRCDPISGHTALYWYRQSLGQGLEFLIYFQGNSAPDKSGLPSDRFSAERTGGSVSTLTIQRTQQEDSAVYLCASSLGGQRGGNEQFFGPGTRLTVL.

The chain recombines TRBV19 with TRBJ2-7; 7 nucleotides line up with TRBD1. Germline trimming cut 6 bases from V and 2 bases from J; bases unmatched to any gene: 10. This CDR3 is 15 amino acids long. Germline V lookup: CDR1 LNHDA, CDR2 SQIVND (reference sequence). CDR3 region: CASSQSGQRTYEQYF. CDR3 coding DNA: TGTGCCAGTAGCCAGTCGGGACAGCGCACCTACGAGCAGTACTTC.

The chain joins TRBV28 to TRBJ1-6; D is uncertain. Trimming took off 5 bases at V and 14 bases at J, with 13 bases between the two ends. There are 12 residues in the CDR3. Per the germline V gene, CDR1 is MDHEN and CDR2 is SYDVKM. The DNA for the CDR3 is TGTGCCAGCAGTCCCGAACCTCAGGCCCTCCACTTT. Its translation: CASSPEPQALHF.

This sequence joins TRBV3-1 (or the pseudogene TRBV3-2) and TRBJ2-3; 8 bases fit TRBD2. V lost 4 bases to trimming and J lost 4 bases; unmatched junction nucleotides: 1. CDR3 length equals 13 residues. The germline V gene encodes CDR1 LGHDT and CDR2 YNNKEL (reference sequence). Here the CDR3 reads CASSPGGADTQYF. CDR3 nucleotides: TGTGCCAGCAGCCCCGGGGGGGCAGATACGCAGTATTTT.

The rearrangement links TRBV19 to TRBJ2-1; D tentatively fits TRBD1 or TRBD2 (5 bases each). The CDR3 consists of 14 residues. V was cut by 7 bases and J by 6 bases, with 16 bases left in between. CDR1 and CDR2 (germline): LNHDA, SQIVND (reference sequence). The CDR3 DNA reads TGTGCCAGTACCAGTTTCTCGAGGGGCAATGAGCAGTTCTTC. This sequence encodes CASTSFSRGNEQFF.

CDR3 region: CASSKGWTGRGSHFGYEQYF. The CDR3 DNA reads as TGTGCCAGCAGCAAAGGATGGACAGGTAGGGGCTCCCATTTTGGGTACGAGCAGTACTTC. This chain links TRBV21-1 with TRBJ2-7; the D segment call TRBD1 is taken from the table without a DNA check. TRBV21-1 is labeled a pseudogene. The CDR3 extends over 20 amino acids.

This rearrangement joins TRBV5-5 to TRBJ2-7; 7 bases are a match to TRBD2. The CDR3 loop spans 13 amino acids. Unmatched junction bases numbered 2, after V lost 0 bases and J lost 5 bases. Germline V gene lookup returns CDR1 SGHKS and CDR2 YYEKEE (reference sequence). CDR3 nucleotide sequence: TGTGCCAGCAGCTTGGCGGGGGGTGACGAGCAGTACTTC. It encodes CASSLAGGDEQYF.

The rearrangement joins TRBV10-2 to TRBJ2-2; tentatively, D is TRBD1 or TRBD2 (5 bases each). This CDR3 has 14 amino acids. Trimming removed 8 bases from V and 7 bases from J, with 17 bases in between. Germline loops: CDR1 WSHSY, CDR2 SAAADI. CDR3 amino acids: CASHNGAWDGELFF. The CDR3 DNA reads as TGCGCCAGCCACAACGGGGCCTGGGACGGGGAGCTGTTTTTT.

The J gene is TRBJ2-6, the V gene TRBV5-1; D not resolved. The CDR3 length is 14 residues. Between the trimmed V and J ends, which lost 5 bases and 1 base, there was a span of 7 bases. Germline assignment: CDR1 SGHRS and CDR2 YFSETQ. The CDR3 reads CASSSTSGANVLTF. The CDR3 nucleotides read TGCGCCAGCAGTTCTACATCTGGGGCCAACGTCCTGACTTTC.

This sequence joins TRBV12-3 or TRBV12-4 and TRBJ2-5, with D possibly being TRBD1 (6 bases). Trimming stripped 7 bases from V and 5 bases from J, with 14 bases between. The CDR3 is 13 residues long. CDR3 sequence: CASTARGRETQYF. CDR3 sequence (DNA): TGTGCCAGCACCGCCAGGGGAAGGGAGACCCAGTACTTC.